This TCR beta chain is drawn from a study of blood T cell repertoires in COVID-19. The wider study: Acute and convalescent COVID-19 specimens originated in the United States, Italy and Spain. PBMCs, B-cell-depleted T cells, or T cells were the source of the cDNA or gDNA that made up the material.

This CDR3 has 13 amino acids. Trimming cost V 7 bases and J 2 bases; bases outside gene matches: 2. CDR1 is WSHSY and CDR2 is SAAADI in the germline V gene. In the study's own analysis: Amplification of reference gene primers was used by the study to estimate nucleated cell counts. Assay: immunoSEQ multiplex PCR; the TCRdb copy retains only in-frame clones and omits some. The V and J calls and the clone size are those of that table, but D and trimming were determined from the DNA. The sample records under 200,000 clones, under 95% being singletons. The chain employs TRBV10-2 and TRBJ2-7; 10 bases are shared with TRBD1. The receptor was derived from a man in his late teens or twenties with acute or convalescent COVID-19. The sequencing sample was made of peripheral blood. The CDR3 sequence: CASNGQGAYEQYF. CDR3 DNA sequence: TGCGCCAGCAACGGACAGGGGGCCTACGAGCAGTACTTC.